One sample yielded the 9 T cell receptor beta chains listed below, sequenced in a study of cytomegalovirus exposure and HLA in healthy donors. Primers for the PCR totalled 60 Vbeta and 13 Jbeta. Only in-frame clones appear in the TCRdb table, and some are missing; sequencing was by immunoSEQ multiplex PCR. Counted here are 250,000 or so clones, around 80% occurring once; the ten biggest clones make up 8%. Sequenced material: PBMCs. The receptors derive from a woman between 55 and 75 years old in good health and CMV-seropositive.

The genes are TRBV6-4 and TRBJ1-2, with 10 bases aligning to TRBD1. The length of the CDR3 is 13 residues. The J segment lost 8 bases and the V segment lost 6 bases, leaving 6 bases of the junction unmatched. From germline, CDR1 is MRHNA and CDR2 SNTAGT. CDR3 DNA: TGTGCCAGCAGCGCCGGGACAGGGGTCGGCTACACCTTC. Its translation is CASSAGTGVGYTF.

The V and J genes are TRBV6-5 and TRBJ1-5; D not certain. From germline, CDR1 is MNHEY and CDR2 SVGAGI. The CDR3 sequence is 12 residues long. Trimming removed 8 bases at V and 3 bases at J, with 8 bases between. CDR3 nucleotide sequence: TGTGCCAGCGGCGGATCCAATCAGCCCCAGCATTTT. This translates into CASGGSNQPQHF.

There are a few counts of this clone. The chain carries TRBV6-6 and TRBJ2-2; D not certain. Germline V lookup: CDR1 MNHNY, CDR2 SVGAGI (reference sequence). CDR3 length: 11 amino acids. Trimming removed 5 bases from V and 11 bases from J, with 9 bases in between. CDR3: CASSPIVELFF. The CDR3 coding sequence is TGTGCCAGCAGTCCTATTGTCGAGCTGTTTTTT.

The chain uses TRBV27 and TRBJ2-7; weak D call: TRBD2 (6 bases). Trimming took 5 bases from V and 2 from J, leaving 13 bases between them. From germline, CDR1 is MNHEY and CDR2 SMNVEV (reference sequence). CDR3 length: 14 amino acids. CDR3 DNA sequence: TGTGCCAGCAGTCTGGGACTTCAAACCTACGAGCAGTACTTC. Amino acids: CASSLGLQTYEQYF.

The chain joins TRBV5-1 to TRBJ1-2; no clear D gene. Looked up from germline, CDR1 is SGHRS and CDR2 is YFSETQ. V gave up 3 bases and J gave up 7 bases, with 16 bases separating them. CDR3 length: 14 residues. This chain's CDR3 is CASSSKVEVGGYTF. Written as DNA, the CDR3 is TGCGCCAGCAGCTCAAAAGTCGAAGTCGGTGGCTACACCTTC.

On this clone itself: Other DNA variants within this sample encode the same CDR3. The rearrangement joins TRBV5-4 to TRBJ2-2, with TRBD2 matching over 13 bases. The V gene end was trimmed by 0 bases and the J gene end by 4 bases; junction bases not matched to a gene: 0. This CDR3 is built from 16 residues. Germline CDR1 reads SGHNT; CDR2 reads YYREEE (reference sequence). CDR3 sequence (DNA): TGTGCCAGCAGCTTGGGACTAGCGGGAGGCACCGGGGAGCTGTTTTTT. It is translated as CASSLGLAGGTGELFF.

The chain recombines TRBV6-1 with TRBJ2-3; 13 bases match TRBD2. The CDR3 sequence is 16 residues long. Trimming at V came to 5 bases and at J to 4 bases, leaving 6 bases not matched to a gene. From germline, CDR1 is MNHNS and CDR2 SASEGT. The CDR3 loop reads CASSKGLAGVADTQYF. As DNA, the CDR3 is TGTGCCAGCAGTAAAGGACTAGCGGGAGTGGCAGATACGCAGTATTTT.

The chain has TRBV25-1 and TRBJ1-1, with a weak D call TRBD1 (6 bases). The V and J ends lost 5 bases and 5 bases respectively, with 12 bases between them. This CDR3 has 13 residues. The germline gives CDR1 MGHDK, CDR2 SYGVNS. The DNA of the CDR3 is TGTGCCAGCAGTCCGACAGGAAGAACTGAAGCTTTCTTT. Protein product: CASSPTGRTEAFF. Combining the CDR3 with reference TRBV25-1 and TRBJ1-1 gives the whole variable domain EADIYQTPRYLVIGTGKKITLECSQTMGHDKMYWYQQDPGMELHLIHYSYGVNSTEKGDLSSESTVSRIRTEHFPLTLESARPSHTSQYLCASSPTGRTEAFFGQGTRLTVV.

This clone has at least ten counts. CDR3 sequence: CASASGSSDTQYF. The CDR3 bases are TGTGCCAGTGCTAGCGGGAGCTCAGATACGCAGTATTTT. The rearrangement uses TRBV7-3 and TRBJ2-3, with 10 bases identical to TRBD2. Germline loops: CDR1 SGHTA, CDR2 FQGTGA. This CDR3 spans 13 amino acids. J gave up 4 bases and V 9 bases, and 4 bases lay outside the gene matches.